This T cell receptor (beta chain) was sequenced in a study of blood T cell repertoires in COVID-19. Study-wide context: Both acute and convalescent COVID-19 samples were obtained from the United States, Italy and Spain. T cells, B-cell-depleted T cells, or PBMCs supplied cDNA or gDNA.

Authors' processing steps: Quantification of nucleated cells was approximated via reference gene primer amplification. Sequencing was performed with immunoSEQ multiplex PCR; in TCRdb, only in-frame clones are kept and a portion is missing. The V and J calls and the clone size are those of that table, but D and trimming were determined from the DNA. The repertoire consists of some 300,000 clones, with around 87% occurring once and the leading ten covering approximately 4%. Clinical histories supplied by participants themselves formed the basis of cohort assignment. CDR3 length: 13 amino acids. The J segment lost 8 bases and the V segment lost 6 bases, leaving 7 bases of the junction unmatched. Per the germline V gene, CDR1 is MDHEN and CDR2 is SYDVKM.

The TCR comes from a young woman with acute COVID-19. Source material: PBMCs or T cells enriched from blood (not recorded which). The chain links TRBV28 to TRBJ1-2; 9 bases agree with TRBD1. CDR3 sequence: CASSPGQGWGYTF. The DNA of the CDR3 is TGTGCCAGCAGCCCAGGACAGGGGTGGGGCTACACCTTC.